This TCR beta chain was documented in a study of cytomegalovirus exposure and HLA in healthy donors. Study-wide context: From donors who were HLA-typed, an early data release held 80 million to 85 million unique TCRs. Overall study findings and caveats: V- and J-gene trimming of TCR beta was linked (in a later analysis) to a missense DCLRE1C variant. Likely technical artifact: a cluster of highly shared sequence variants.

The PCR was carried out with 60 Vbeta primers and 13 Jbeta primers. TCRdb's table, derived via immunoSEQ multiplex PCR, lists solely in-frame clones and lacks some. The repertoire consists of over 100,000 clones, with about 79% occurring once and the leading ten covering about 2%. In this sample, this clone turned up once. The antigen remains undetermined. Sequencing input: PBMCs. This sequence originates from a female donor in good health and CMV-seropositive.

CDR3 in amino acids: CASSFYPDREQFF. DNA of the CDR3: TGTGCCAGCAGTTTCTACCCGGACAGGGAGCAGTTCTTC. This rearrangement joins TRBV2 to TRBJ2-1; TRBD1 aligns across 7 bases. This CDR3 comprises 13 residues. In germline, CDR1 is SNHLY, CDR2 FYNNEI. The V segment lost 5 bases and the J segment 10 bases; nucleotides outside the gene matches: 8. The variable domain in full, completed from reference TRBV2 and TRBJ2-1, reads EPEVTQTPSHQVTQMGQEVILRCVPISNHLYFYWYRQILGQKVEFLVSFYNNEISEKSEIFDDQFSVERPDGSNFTLKIRSTKLEDSAMYFCASSFYPDREQFFGPGTRLTVL.